This record covers a single TCR beta chain. The V and J ends lost 7 bases and 0 bases respectively, with 13 bases between them. The germline V gene has CDR1 MDHEN and CDR2 SYDVKM. This CDR3 has 14 amino acids. The data originate from a study of blood T cell repertoires in COVID-19. Overall study: PBMCs, B-cell-depleted T cells, or T cells provided the cDNA or gDNA that made up the material.

Data came from immunoSEQ multiplex PCR; TCRdb stores just in-frame clones and leaves some out. The sample includes some 210,000 clones, more than 70% of them seen just once. The clonotype comes from a woman aged 40 to 50 who had recovered from COVID-19. Sequenced material: peripheral blood. This chain connects TRBV28 to TRBJ2-7, with D maybe TRBD2 (6 bases). The CDR3 region is CASIRGLGSYEQYF. In nucleotides, the CDR3 is TGTGCCAGCATTCGGGGACTGGGCTCCTACGAGCAGTACTTC. Complete variable domain (other parts from reference TRBV28 and TRBJ2-7): DVKVTQSSRYLVKRTGEKVFLECVQDMDHENMFWYRQDPGLGLRLIYFSYDVKMKEKGDIPEGYSVSREKKERFSLILESASTNQTSMYLCASIRGLGSYEQYFGPGTRLTVT.